This T cell receptor (beta chain) was sequenced during a study of blood T cell repertoires in COVID-19. Turning to the study itself: T cells, B-cell-depleted T cells, or PBMCs supplied cDNA or gDNA.

J gave up 4 bases and V 3 bases, and 4 bases lay outside the gene matches. CDR1 is LGHDT and CDR2 is YNNKEL in the germline V gene (reference sequence). The CDR3 is 14 amino acids. TCRdb's table, derived via immunoSEQ multiplex PCR, lists solely in-frame clones and lacks some. The sample consists of fewer than 200,000 clones, about 86% of them appearing once. This TCR was recovered from a man aged 45-65 years with active or convalescent COVID-19. Sample: peripheral blood. This chain uses TRBV3-1 (or the pseudogene TRBV3-2) with TRBJ2-3; TRBD2 aligns across 7 bases. The CDR3 sequence: CASSQTSKADTQYF. The CDR3 DNA reads TGTGCCAGCAGCCAGACTAGCAAGGCAGATACGCAGTATTTT.